The sequence of this T cell receptor beta chain was determined in a study of blood T cell repertoires in COVID-19. Study in general: Samples of COVID-19 (acute and convalescent) were obtained from the United States, Italy and Spain. Nucleic acid was either cDNA or gDNA, and it came from T cells, B-cell-depleted T cells, or PBMCs.

Looked up from germline, CDR1 is WNHNN and CDR2 is SYGVQD (reference sequence). The CDR3 runs 14 residues. V lost 8 bases to trimming and J lost 5 bases; unmatched junction nucleotides: 4. The table lists this clone with many counts. Original methodology: Estimation of nucleated cell counts was performed using reference gene primer amplification. The method was immunoSEQ multiplex PCR; TCRdb's version includes in-frame clones alone and lacks a portion of them. V and J calls and clone size are given by that table; D and trimming were obtained from the DNA. The data show a few hundred thousand clones, about 88% seen once.

The sample comprised peripheral blood. J is TRBJ2-2 and V is TRBV10-1; TRBD2 matches 11 bases. This receptor was identified in a man aged 55-75 years with acute or convalescent COVID-19. The CDR3 protein is CASQTSGETGELFF. The CDR3 bases are TGCGCCAGCCAGACTAGCGGGGAGACCGGGGAGCTGTTTTTT.